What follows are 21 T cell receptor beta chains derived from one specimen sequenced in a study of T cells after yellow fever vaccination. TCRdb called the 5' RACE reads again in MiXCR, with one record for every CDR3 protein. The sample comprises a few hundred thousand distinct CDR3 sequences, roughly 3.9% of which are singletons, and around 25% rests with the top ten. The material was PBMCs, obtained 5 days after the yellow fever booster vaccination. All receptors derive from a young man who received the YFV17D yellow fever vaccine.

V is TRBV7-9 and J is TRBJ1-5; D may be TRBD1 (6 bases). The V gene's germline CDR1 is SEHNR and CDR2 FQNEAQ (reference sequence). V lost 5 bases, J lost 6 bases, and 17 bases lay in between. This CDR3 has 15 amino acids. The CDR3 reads CASSGVGARGQPQHF. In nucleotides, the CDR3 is TGTGCCAGCAGCGGAGTGGGGGCACGTGGTCAGCCCCAGCATTTT.

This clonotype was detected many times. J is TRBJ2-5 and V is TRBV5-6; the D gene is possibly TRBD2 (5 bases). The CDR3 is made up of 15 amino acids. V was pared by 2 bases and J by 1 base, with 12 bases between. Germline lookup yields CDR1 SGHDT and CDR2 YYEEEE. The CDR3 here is CASSFREQIQETQYF. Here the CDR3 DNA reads TGTGCCAGCAGCTTCCGGGAACAGATCCAAGAGACCCAGTACTTC.

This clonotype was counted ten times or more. The CDR3 DNA reads TGCAGTGCTAGACCCCCCCTACTAGCGAAGAGGGTCCATGAGCAGTTCTTC. This gives the protein CSARPPLLAKRVHEQFF. The chain combines TRBV20-1 with TRBJ2-1, with 7 bases identical to TRBD2. Germline V lookup: CDR1 DFQATT, CDR2 SNEGSKA (reference sequence). CDR3 size: 17 residues. V gave up 2 bases and J gave up 8 bases; unmatched junction bases: 18.

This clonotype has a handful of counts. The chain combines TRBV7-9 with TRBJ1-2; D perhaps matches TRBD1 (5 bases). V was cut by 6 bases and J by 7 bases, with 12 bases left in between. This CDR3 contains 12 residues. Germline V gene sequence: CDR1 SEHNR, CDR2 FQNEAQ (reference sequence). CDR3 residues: CASSPGRGGYTF. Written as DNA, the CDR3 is TGTGCCAGCAGTCCCGGTAGGGGTGGCTACACCTTC.

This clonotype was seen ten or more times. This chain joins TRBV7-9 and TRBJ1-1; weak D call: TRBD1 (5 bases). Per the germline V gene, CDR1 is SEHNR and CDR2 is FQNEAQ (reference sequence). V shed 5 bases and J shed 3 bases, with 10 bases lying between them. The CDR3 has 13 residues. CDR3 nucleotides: TGTGCCAGCAGCGTCCGGGGGGACACTGAAGCTTTCTTT. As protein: CASSVRGDTEAFF.

This CDR3 is CASSPGLPSTDTQYF. DNA of the CDR3: TGTGCCAGCAGCCCGGGACTACCCAGCACAGATACGCAGTATTTT. The chain uses TRBV11-2 and TRBJ2-3; 7 bases are shared with TRBD2. This CDR3 spans 15 amino acids. V shed 5 bases, J shed 0 bases, and the junction held 5 bases outside the gene matches. Germline CDR1 reads SGHAT; CDR2 reads FQNNGV.

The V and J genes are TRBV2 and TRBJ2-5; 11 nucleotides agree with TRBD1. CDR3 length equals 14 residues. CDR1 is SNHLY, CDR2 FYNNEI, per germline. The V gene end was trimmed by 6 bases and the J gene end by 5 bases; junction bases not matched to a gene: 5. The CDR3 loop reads CASSGTGGFETQYF. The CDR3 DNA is TGTGCCAGCAGCGGGACAGGGGGTTTCGAGACCCAGTACTTC.

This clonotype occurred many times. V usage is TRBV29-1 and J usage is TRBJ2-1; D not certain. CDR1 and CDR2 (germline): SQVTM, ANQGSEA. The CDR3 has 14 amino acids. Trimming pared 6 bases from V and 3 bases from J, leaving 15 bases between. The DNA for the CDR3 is TGCAGCGTCACAAGGAGCTTGGTCTACAATGAGCAGTTCTTC. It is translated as CSVTRSLVYNEQFF.

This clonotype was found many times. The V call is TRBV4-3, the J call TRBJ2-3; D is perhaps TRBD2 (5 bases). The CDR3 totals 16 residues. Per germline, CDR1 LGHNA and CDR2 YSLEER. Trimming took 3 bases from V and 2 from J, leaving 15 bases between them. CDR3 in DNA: TGCGCCAGCAGCCATCGCCCGGGGTTCTCCACAGATACGCAGTATTTT. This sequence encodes CASSHRPGFSTDTQYF.

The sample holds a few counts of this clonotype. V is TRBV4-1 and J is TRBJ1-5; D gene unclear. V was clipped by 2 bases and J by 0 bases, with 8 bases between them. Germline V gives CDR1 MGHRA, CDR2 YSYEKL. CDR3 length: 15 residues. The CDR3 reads CASSQLSDSNQPQHF. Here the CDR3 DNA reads TGCGCCAGCAGCCAACTGTCGGATAGCAATCAGCCCCAGCATTTT.

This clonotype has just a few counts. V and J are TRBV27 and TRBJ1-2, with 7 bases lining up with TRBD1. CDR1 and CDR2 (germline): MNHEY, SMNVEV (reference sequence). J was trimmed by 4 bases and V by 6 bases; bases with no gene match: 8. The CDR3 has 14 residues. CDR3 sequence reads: CASRKGTAFYGYTF. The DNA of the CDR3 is TGTGCCAGCAGGAAAGGGACAGCCTTCTATGGCTACACCTTC.

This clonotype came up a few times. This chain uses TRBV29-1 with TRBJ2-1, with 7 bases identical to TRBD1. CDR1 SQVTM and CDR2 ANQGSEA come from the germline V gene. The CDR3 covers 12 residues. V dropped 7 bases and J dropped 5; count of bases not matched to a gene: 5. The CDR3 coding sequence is TGCAGCGGTGGAACAGGGGACAATGAGCAGTTCTTC. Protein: CSGGTGDNEQFF.

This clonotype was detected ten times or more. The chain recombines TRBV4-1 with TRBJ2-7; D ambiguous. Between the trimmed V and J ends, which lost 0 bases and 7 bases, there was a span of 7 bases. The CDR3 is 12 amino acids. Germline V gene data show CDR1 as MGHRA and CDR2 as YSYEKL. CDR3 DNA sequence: TGCGCCAGCAGCCAAGATCTAGGAGAGCAGTACTTC. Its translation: CASSQDLGEQYF.

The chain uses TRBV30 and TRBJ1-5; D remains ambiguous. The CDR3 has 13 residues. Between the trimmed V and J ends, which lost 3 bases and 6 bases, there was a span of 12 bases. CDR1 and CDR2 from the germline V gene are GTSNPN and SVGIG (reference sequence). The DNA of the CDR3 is TGTGCCTGGAGGGGCACGTACACTCAGCCCCAGCATTTT. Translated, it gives CAWRGTYTQPQHF.

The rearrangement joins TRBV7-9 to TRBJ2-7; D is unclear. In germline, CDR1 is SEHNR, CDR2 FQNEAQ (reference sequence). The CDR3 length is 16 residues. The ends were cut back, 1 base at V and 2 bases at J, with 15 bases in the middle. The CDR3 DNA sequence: TGTGCCAGCAGCTTAGTAGGATTGGTCGATACCTACGAGCAGTACTTC. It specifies CASSLVGLVDTYEQYF.

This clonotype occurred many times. CDR3 sequence reads: CASSDSSGGADTQYF. The CDR3 nucleotides read TGTGCCAGCAGTGACTCTAGCGGGGGGGCAGATACGCAGTATTTT. V gene TRBV6-4 combines with J gene TRBJ2-3, with 11 bases aligning to TRBD2. The CDR3 has 15 amino acids. V was pared by 0 bases and J by 4 bases, with 0 bases of the junction left unmatched. Germline values: CDR1 MRHNA, CDR2 SNTAGT.

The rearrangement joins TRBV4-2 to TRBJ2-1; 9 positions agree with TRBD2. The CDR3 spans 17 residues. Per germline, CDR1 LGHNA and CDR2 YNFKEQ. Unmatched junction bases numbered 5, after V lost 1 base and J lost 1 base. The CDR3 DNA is TGTGCCAGCAGCCAAGCCCTAGCGGGGTCGTCCTACAATGAGCAGTTCTTC. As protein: CASSQALAGSSYNEQFF.

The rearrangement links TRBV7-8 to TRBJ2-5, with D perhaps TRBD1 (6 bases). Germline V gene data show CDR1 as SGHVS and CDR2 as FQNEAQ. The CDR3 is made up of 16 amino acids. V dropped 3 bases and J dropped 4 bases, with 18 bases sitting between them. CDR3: CASSFRSWGRLETQYF. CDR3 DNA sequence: TGTGCCAGCAGCTTTAGGAGTTGGGGGCGGCTAGAGACCCAGTACTTC.

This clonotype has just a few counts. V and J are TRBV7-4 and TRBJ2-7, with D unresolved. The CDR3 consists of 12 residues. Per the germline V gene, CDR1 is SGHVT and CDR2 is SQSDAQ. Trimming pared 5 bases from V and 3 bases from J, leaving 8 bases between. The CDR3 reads CASSPSYYEQYF. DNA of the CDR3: TGTGCCAGCAGCCCGTCCTACTACGAGCAGTACTTC.

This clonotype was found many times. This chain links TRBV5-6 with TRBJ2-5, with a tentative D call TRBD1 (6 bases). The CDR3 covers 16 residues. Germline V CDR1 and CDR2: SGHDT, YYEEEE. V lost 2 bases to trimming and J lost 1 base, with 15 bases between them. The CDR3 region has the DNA TGTGCCAGCAGCTTTTGGGGGCCGAACTTCCAAGAGACCCAGTACTTC. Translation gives CASSFWGPNFQETQYF.

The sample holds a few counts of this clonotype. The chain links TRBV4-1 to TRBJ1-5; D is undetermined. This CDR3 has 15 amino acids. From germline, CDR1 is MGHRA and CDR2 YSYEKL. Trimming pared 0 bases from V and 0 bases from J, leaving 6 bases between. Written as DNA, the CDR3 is TGCGCCAGCAGCCAAGATCCAGATAGCAATCAGCCCCAGCATTTT. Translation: CASSQDPDSNQPQHF.